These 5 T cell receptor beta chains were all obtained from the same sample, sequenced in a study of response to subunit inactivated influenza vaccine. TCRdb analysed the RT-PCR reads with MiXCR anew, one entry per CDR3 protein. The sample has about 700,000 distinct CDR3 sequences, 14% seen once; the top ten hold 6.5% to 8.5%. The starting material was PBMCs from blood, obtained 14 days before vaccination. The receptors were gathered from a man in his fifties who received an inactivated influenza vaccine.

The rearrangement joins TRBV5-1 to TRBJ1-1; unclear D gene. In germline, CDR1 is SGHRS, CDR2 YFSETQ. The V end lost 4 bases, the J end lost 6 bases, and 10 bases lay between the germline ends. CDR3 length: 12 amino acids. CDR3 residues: CASSPKGAEAFF. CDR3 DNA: TGCGCCAGCAGCCCGAAGGGCGCTGAAGCTTTCTTT.

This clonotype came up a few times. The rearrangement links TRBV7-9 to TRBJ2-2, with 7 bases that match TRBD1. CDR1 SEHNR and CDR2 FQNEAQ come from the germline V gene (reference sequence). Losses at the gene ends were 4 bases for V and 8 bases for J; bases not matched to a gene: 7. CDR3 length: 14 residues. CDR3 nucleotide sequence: TGTGCCAGCAGCTGGGACAGCATAAGTGGGGAGCTGTTTTTT. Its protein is CASSWDSISGELFF. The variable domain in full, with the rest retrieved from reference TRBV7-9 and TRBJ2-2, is DTGVSQNPRHKITKRGQNVTFRCDPISEHNRLYWYRQTLGQGPEFLTYFQNEAQLEKSRLLSDRFSAERPKGSFSTLEIQRTEQGDSAMYLCASSWDSISGELFFGEGSRLTVL.

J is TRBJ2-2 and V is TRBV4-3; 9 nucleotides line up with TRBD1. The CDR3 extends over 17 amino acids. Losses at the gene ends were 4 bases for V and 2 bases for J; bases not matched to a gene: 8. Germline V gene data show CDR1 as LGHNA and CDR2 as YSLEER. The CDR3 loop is CASSLQPGQGNTGELFF. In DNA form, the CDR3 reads TGCGCCAGCAGCCTTCAACCGGGACAGGGTAACACCGGGGAGCTGTTTTTT.

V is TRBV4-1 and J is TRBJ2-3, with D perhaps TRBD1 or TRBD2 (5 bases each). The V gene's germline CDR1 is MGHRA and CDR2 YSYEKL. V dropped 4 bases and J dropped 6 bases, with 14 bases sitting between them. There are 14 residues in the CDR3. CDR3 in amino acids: CASSRSHGADTQYF. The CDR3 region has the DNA TGCGCCAGCAGCCGAAGTCACGGGGCCGATACGCAGTATTTT.

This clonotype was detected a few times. The CDR3 protein is CASSGTSGSNEQYF. The CDR3 nucleotides are TGTGCCAGCAGTGGGACTAGCGGGAGTAACGAGCAGTACTTC. The chain recombines TRBV6-1 with TRBJ2-7; 13 bases map to TRBD2. The V and J ends lost 4 bases and 5 bases, in that order; junction bases with no gene match: 2. The CDR3 covers 14 residues. Germline CDR1 and CDR2: MNHNS and SASEGT.